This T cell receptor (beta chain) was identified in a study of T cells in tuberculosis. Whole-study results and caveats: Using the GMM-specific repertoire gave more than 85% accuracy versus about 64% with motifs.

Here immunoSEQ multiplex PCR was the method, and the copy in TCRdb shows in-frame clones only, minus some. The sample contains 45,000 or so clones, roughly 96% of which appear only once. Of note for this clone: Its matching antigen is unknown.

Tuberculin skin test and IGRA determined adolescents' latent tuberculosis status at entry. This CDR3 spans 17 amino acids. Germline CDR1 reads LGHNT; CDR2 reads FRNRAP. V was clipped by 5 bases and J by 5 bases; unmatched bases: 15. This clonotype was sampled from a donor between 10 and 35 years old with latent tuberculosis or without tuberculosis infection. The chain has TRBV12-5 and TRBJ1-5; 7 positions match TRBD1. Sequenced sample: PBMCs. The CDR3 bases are TGTGCTAGTGGTCATACGACAGGGTTTGGGTTTTATCAGCCCCAGCATTTT. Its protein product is CASGHTTGFGFYQPQHF.